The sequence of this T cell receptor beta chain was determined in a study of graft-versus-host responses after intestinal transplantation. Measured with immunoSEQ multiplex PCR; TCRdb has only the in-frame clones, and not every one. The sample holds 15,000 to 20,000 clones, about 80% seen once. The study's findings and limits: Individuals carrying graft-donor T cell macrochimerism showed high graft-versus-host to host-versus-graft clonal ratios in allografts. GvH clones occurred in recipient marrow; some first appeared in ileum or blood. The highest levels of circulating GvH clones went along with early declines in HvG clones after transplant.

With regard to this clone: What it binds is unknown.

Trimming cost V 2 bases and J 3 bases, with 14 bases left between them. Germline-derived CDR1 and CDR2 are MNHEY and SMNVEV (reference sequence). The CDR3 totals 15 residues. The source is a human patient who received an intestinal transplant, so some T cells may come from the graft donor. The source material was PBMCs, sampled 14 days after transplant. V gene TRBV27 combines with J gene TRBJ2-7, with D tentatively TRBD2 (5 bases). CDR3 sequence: CASSLVGLAFYEQYF. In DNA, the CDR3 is TGTGCCAGCAGTTTAGTCGGGTTAGCGTTCTACGAGCAGTACTTC.